The entry below gives a single T cell receptor (beta chain) sequence along with its context. Participant reports of clinical history set cohort assignment. Individuals in the exposed group had encountered a COVID-19 case within 2 weeks preceding study entry. The sample originates from a study of blood T cell repertoires in COVID-19. Across the whole study: From the United States, Italy and Spain came samples of acute and convalescent COVID-19.

As processed by the authors: Estimates of nucleated cell counts were drawn from the amplification of reference gene primers. Assay used: immunoSEQ multiplex PCR; TCRdb lists only in-frame clones, some missing. That table gives V, J and clone size, and the DNA gave D and trimming. The sample has hundreds of thousands of clones, 70% to 90% seen once. V lost 6 bases and J 5 bases, leaving 13 bases between the germline ends. Germline values: CDR1 PRHDT, CDR2 FYEKMQ (reference sequence). This CDR3 contains 13 residues. The source is a woman between 18 and 29 years old who had been exposed to COVID-19. The V call is TRBV13, the J call TRBJ2-5, with D perhaps matching TRBD2 (5 bases). Sequencing was performed on PBMCs or T cells enriched from blood (not recorded which). The chain's CDR3 is CASSRGMRETQYF. The CDR3 DNA follows: TGTGCCAGCAGTCGAGGGATGCGGGAGACCCAGTACTTC. The entire variable domain, with the rest obtained from reference TRBV13 and TRBJ2-5, is as follows: AAGVIQSPRHLIKEKRETATLKCYPIPRHDTVYWYQQGPGQDPQFLISFYEKMQSDKGSIPDRFSAQQFSDYHSELNMSSLELGDSALYFCASSRGMRETQYFGPGTRLLVL.